Listed below are T cell receptor beta chains from one sample, sequenced in a study of blood T cell repertoires in COVID-19. This table comes from immunoSEQ multiplex PCR, and its TCRdb copy is limited to in-frame clones, with some not included. This table holds more than 250,000 clones, around nine tenths found once. Input material: PBMCs or T cells enriched from blood (not recorded which). These receptor sequences come from a woman younger than 30 who had recovered from COVID-19. The CDR3 runs from the conserved cysteine through the conserved F or W. D genes are given only for firm matches. The size of a clone is reported for some rows only, either as once, few or many, or as a class for expanded clones.

TRBJ2-7 | TRBD1 | . | TRBV7-9 | CASSLIRGTGTVSSEQYF | TGTGCCAGCAGCTTAATCCGAGGAACCGGGACAGTCTCATCCGAGCAGTACTTC
TRBJ1-2 | TRBD1 | . | TRBV9 | CASSVGQGTYGYTF | TGTGCCAGCAGCGTCGGACAGGGAACCTATGGCTACACCTTC
TRBJ1-1 | TRBD1 | . | TRBV10-3 | CAIIRLDRGFTEAFF | TGTGCCATCATTAGACTCGACAGGGGCTTCACTGAAGCTTTCTTT
TRBJ1-1 | TRBD1 | . | TRBV5-6 | CASSSTGGTEAFF | TGTGCCAGCAGCTCCACAGGGGGCACTGAAGCTTTCTTT
TRBJ1-1 | . | once | TRBV9 | CASSNRPDTLNTEAFF | TGTGCCAGCAGCAACCGACCCGACACTCTGAACACTGAAGCTTTCTTT
TRBJ2-5 | TRBD1 | . | TRBV2 | CASRDRGETQYF | TGTGCCAGCAGAGACAGGGGCGAGACCCAGTACTTC
TRBJ2-3 | TRBD2 | . | TRBV7-2 | CASSLAQAGGPDTQYF | TGTGCCAGCAGCTTAGCGCAGGCGGGGGGCCCCGATACGCAGTATTTT
TRBJ2-3 | TRBD2 | . | TRBV6-5 | CASSYSREDWRDTQYF | TGTGCCAGCAGTTACTCCCGGGAGGATTGGCGGGATACGCAGTATTTT
TRBJ1-2 | . | . | TRBV18 | CASSPVAPPNYGYTF | TGTGCCAGCTCACCAGTAGCCCCCCCAAACTATGGCTACACCTTC
TRBJ1-2 | . | once | TRBV11-2 | CASALLGGPGDYGYTF | TGTGCCAGCGCCCTTCTGGGGGGGCCCGGCGACTATGGCTACACCTTC
TRBJ2-1 | . | . | TRBV9 | CASSEGPSAGHSYNEQFF | TGTGCCAGCAGCGAAGGTCCCTCGGCAGGGCACTCCTACAATGAGCAGTTCTTC
TRBJ1-5 | . | . | TRBV30 | CAWSGPLRGIGQPQHF | TGTGCCTGGAGCGGCCCTCTAAGGGGGATAGGTCAGCCCCAGCATTTT
TRBJ1-2 | TRBD1 | . | TRBV13 | CASSSQPGQGYYGYTF | TGTGCCAGCAGCTCACAACCGGGACAGGGGTACTATGGCTACACCTTC
TRBJ2-7 | . | . | TRBV4-3 | CASSQEVGNRAHYEQYF | TGCGCCAGCAGCCAAGAAGTGGGCAACAGGGCGCACTACGAGCAGTACTTC
TRBJ2-2 | . | . | TRBV10-1 | CASSEWLDTGELFF | TGCGCCAGCAGTGAGTGGCTAGACACCGGGGAGCTGTTTTTT
TRBJ2-2 | TRBD2 | . | TRBV5-4 | CASSPGLAFSFGAGELFF | TGTGCCAGCAGCCCCGGACTAGCTTTCTCCTTTGGCGCCGGGGAGCTGTTTTTT
TRBJ2-7 | . | . | TRBV18 | CASSPLGGWDEQYF | TGTGCCAGCTCACCACTAGGGGGTTGGGACGAGCAGTACTTC
TRBJ2-2 | . | . | TRBV5-4 | CASSLNSRTNTGELFF | TGTGCCAGCAGCTTGAACAGCCGAACGAACACCGGGGAGCTGTTTTTT
TRBJ1-1 | TRBD1 | . | TRBV7-9 | CASSFTGDTEAFF | TGTGCCAGCAGCTTTACAGGGGATACTGAAGCTTTCTTT
TRBJ1-1 | TRBD1 | . | TRBV6-2/TRBV6-3 | CASSRQGWTEAFF | TGTGCCAGCAGTAGACAGGGGTGGACTGAAGCTTTCTTT
TRBJ1-1 | . | once | TRBV27 | CASSRLPGDTEAFF | TGTGCCAGCAGTCGACTCCCAGGGGACACTGAAGCTTTCTTT
TRBJ2-7 | . | . | TRBV7-9 | CASSRRGYEQYF | TGTGCCAGCAGCCGGCGGGGCTACGAGCAGTACTTC
TRBJ1-4 | TRBD1 | . | TRBV6-4 | CASSPGTGGEKLFF | TGTGCCAGCAGTCCCGGGACAGGGGGTGAAAAACTGTTTTTT
TRBJ1-2 | TRBD1 | . | TRBV5-5 | CASSWGQDYGYTF | TGTGCCAGCAGCTGGGGACAGGATTATGGCTACACCTTC
TRBJ2-3 | TRBD1 | . | TRBV11-2 | CASSSGTEGDTQYF | TGTGCCAGCAGCTCCGGGACAGAAGGAGATACGCAGTATTTT
TRBJ1-1 | . | . | TRBV4-1 | CASKECESCNTEAFF | TGCGCCAGCAAGGAGTGCGAGAGTTGCAACACTGAAGCTTTCTTT
TRBJ2-5 | TRBD2 | . | TRBV10-3 | CAIRATSGDQETQYF | TGTGCCATCAGAGCGACTAGCGGGGACCAAGAGACCCAGTACTTC
TRBJ2-3 | TRBD2 | . | TRBV15 | CATSRDLAGATDTQYF | TGTGCCACCAGCAGGGACTTAGCGGGAGCAACAGATACGCAGTATTTT
TRBJ2-7 | . | . | TRBV16 | CASSQARISYEQYF | TGTGCCAGCAGCCAAGCGCGGATATCCTACGAGCAGTACTTC
TRBJ1-5 | . | . | TRBV10-3 | CAISEFLTEKPQHF | TGTGCCATCAGTGAGTTCCTCACAGAGAAGCCCCAGCATTTT
TRBJ2-1 | TRBD1 | . | TRBV24-1 | CATSEPGQALFF | TGTGCCACCAGTGAGCCGGGACAGGCTCTGTTCTTC
TRBJ1-2 | TRBD1 | . | TRBV9 | CASSVDLGQGLDYGYTF | TGTGCCAGCAGCGTAGATTTGGGACAGGGGCTGGACTATGGCTACACCTTC
TRBJ1-2 | . | . | TRBV10-2 | CASSESGWDNGNYGYTF | TGCGCCAGCAGTGAGTCTGGATGGGACAATGGAAACTATGGCTACACCTTC
TRBJ2-7 | TRBD2 | . | TRBV27 | CASSLGGTTSFYEQYF | TGTGCCAGCAGTTTGGGGGGGACGACTAGCTTCTACGAGCAGTACTTC
TRBJ2-7 | TRBD2 | . | TRBV5-1 | CASSFDLGTSSYEQYF | TGCGCCAGCAGCTTCGATTTGGGGACTAGCTCTTACGAGCAGTACTTC
TRBJ1-4 | . | . | TRBV6-6 | CASSKNSQGTGEKLFF | TGTGCCAGCAGCAAAAATTCTCAGGGGACCGGTGAAAAACTGTTTTTT
TRBJ2-7 | . | . | TRBV11-2 | CASSKLVRELNEQYF | TGTGCCAGCAGTAAACTGGTCAGGGAACTCAACGAGCAGTACTTC
TRBJ1-5 | . | . | TRBV27 | CASTTRGGQPQHF | TGTGCCAGCACCACCAGAGGAGGACAGCCCCAGCATTTT
TRBJ2-1 | . | once | TRBV19 | CASSIETGNYNEQFF | TGTGCCAGTAGTATCGAAACAGGGAATTACAATGAGCAGTTCTTC
TRBJ2-5 | TRBD2 | many | TRBV23-1 | CASSRSTSGYHGTQYF | TGCGCCAGCAGTCGGTCGACTAGCGGGTACCACGGGACCCAGTACTTC
TRBJ1-3 | . | . | TRBV13 | CASSLGRENTIYF | TGTGCCAGCAGCTTAGGCAGGGAAAACACCATATATTTT
TRBJ2-3 | . | . | TRBV28 | CASSEGATDTQYF | TGTGCCAGTTCTGAAGGGGCGACAGATACGCAGTATTTT
TRBJ1-3 | . | . | TRBV10-3 | CAIRGTGTLNSGNTIYF | TGTGCCATCAGAGGGACCGGGACACTTAACTCTGGAAACACCATATATTTT
TRBJ1-5 | TRBD1 | . | TRBV7-9 | CASSITGGGPQHF | TGTGCCAGCAGTATTACAGGGGGCGGGCCCCAGCATTTT
TRBJ1-2 | . | . | TRBV18 | CASSPGPGGGRQSYGYTF | TGTGCCAGCTCACCTGGACCTGGAGGCGGCAGGCAATCCTATGGCTACACCTTC
TRBJ2-3 | TRBD1 | . | TRBV28 | CASSRRTGGTDTQYF | TGTGCCAGCAGTCGACGGACAGGGGGGACAGATACGCAGTATTTT
TRBJ2-7 | TRBD1 | . | TRBV6-2/TRBV6-3 | CASSYSGQGRSYEQYF | TGTGCCAGCAGTTACTCGGGACAGGGTAGGTCCTACGAGCAGTACTTC